These T cell receptor beta chains were read from a single sample in a study of cytomegalovirus exposure and HLA in healthy donors. Using immunoSEQ multiplex PCR, the repertoire was profiled, and TCRdb retains in-frame clones only, with some absent. The data hold some 99,000 clones, with about 80% observed a single time. What was sequenced was PBMCs. Receptors were obtained from a woman aged 50 to 65 in good health and CMV-seropositive. Both conserved end residues are part of each CDR3. A D gene is named only where the DNA matches it firmly. Only part of the rows carry a size: once, few, many, or a class if the clone is expanded.

V gene	J gene	clone size	D gene	CDR3 protein	CDR3 DNA
TRBV2	TRBJ1-2	NA	NA	CASSEFRGNYGYTF	TGTGCCAGCAGTGAATTCAGGGGTAACTATGGCTACACCTTC
TRBV18	TRBJ2-7	NA	TRBD2	CASSPRVGGGLIDEQYF	TGTGCCAGCTCACCACGGGTTGGGGGGGGACTAATCGACGAGCAGTACTTC
TRBV5-1	TRBJ2-7	NA	TRBD2	CASSLGLAGGFSYEQYF	TGCGCCAGCAGCCTGGGACTAGCGGGAGGTTTCTCCTACGAGCAGTACTTC
TRBV11-2	TRBJ1-2	NA	NA	CASSSSGDYGYTF	TGTGCCAGCAGTAGCTCCGGGGACTATGGCTACACCTTC
TRBV2	TRBJ2-2	NA	NA	CASSEAPAANTGELFF	TGTGCCAGCAGTGAAGCTCCAGCGGCGAACACCGGGGAGCTGTTTTTT
TRBV5-5	TRBJ2-3	NA	TRBD2	CASSLGLAGTDTQYF	TGTGCCAGCAGCTTGGGCCTAGCGGGCACAGATACGCAGTATTTT
TRBV9	TRBJ1-6	NA	NA	CASSAAGDSYNSPLHF	TGTGCCAGCAGCGCCGCGGGGGATTCCTATAATTCACCCCTCCACTTT
TRBV11-3	TRBJ1-3	NA	NA	CASSSGVGNTIYF	TGTGCCAGCAGCTCCGGGGTTGGAAACACCATATATTTT
TRBV7-6	TRBJ2-5	NA	TRBD2	CASSSGTSGRPGETQYF	TGTGCCAGCAGCTCGGGGACTAGCGGGAGGCCAGGGGAGACCCAATACTTC
TRBV14	TRBJ2-7	NA	TRBD2	CASSQLLAGIHEQYF	TGTGCCAGCAGCCAATTGTTAGCGGGAATCCACGAGCAGTACTTC
TRBV19	TRBJ2-5	NA	TRBD1	CASSIGRGRETQYF	TGTGCCAGTAGTATCGGCAGGGGGAGAGAGACCCAGTACTTC
TRBV2	TRBJ2-2	NA	NA	CASTSRGYTGELFF	TGTGCCAGCACTTCCAGGGGATACACCGGGGAGCTGTTTTTT
TRBV5-6	TRBJ2-7	NA	NA	CASSLMTGSYEQYF	TGTGCCAGCAGCTTGATGACGGGCTCCTACGAGCAGTACTTC
TRBV9	TRBJ2-3	few	NA	CASSVDGSGDTQYF	TGTGCCAGCAGCGTAGACGGGAGCGGAGATACGCAGTATTTT
TRBV27	TRBJ1-5	NA	NA	CASSSGQLNQPQHF	TGTGCCAGCAGTTCCGGACAGCTAAATCAGCCCCAGCATTTT
TRBV5-1	TRBJ2-6	NA	NA	CASSLALDASGANGLTF	TGCGCCAGCAGCTTGGCCCTGGACGCCTCTGGGGCCAACGGCCTGACTTTC
TRBV9	TRBJ1-5	few	NA	CARTGQYNQPQHF	TGTGCCAGGACCGGACAGTACAATCAGCCCCAGCATTTT
TRBV15	TRBJ2-7	once	TRBD2	CATSLAGQPTDEQYF	TGTGCCACCAGCTTAGCGGGGCAGCCCACGGACGAGCAGTACTTC
TRBV5-4	TRBJ2-5	NA	TRBD1	CASSTRTGGRGETQYF	TGTGCCAGCAGCACCAGGACAGGGGGCCGGGGTGAGACCCAGTACTTC
TRBV11-3	TRBJ2-7	NA	NA	CASSPSAGTPIHEQYF	TGTGCCAGCAGCCCAAGCGCCGGGACACCAATCCACGAGCAGTACTTC